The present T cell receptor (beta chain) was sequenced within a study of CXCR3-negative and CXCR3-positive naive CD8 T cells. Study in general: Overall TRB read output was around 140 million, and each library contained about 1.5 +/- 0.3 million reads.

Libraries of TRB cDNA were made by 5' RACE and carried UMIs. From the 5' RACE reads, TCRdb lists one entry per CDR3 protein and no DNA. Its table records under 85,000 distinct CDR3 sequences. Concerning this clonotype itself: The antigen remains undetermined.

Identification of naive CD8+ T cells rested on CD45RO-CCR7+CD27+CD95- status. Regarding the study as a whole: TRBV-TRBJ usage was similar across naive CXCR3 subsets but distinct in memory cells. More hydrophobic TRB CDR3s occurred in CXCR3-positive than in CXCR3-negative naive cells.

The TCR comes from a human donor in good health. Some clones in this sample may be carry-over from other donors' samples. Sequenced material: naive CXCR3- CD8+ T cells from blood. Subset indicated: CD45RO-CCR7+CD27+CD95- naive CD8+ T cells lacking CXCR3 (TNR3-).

This CDR3 reads CASSLGLAGVSDTQYF. The rearrangement uses TRBV7-9 and TRBJ2-3; no DNA is available, so the TRBD2 call from TCRdb remains unchecked. Germline lookup yields CDR1 SEHNR and CDR2 FQNEAQ (reference sequence). This CDR3 has 16 residues.